Below, 30 T cell receptor beta chains from the same sample are listed, as sequenced in a study of T cell changes during pregnancy in multiple sclerosis. Only in-frame clones appear in the TCRdb table, and some are missing; sequencing was by immunoSEQ multiplex PCR. The sample has some 100,000 clones; around 90% are singletons. Sample: peripheral blood, taken in the second trimester of pregnancy. Receptors originate from a female donor with multiple sclerosis, enrolled in a pregnancy study.

The J gene is TRBJ1-6, the V gene TRBV19; maybe TRBD1 (5 bases). The length of the CDR3 is 14 residues. V lost 5 bases and J lost 8, with 13 bases in between. The germline gives CDR1 LNHDA, CDR2 SQIVND (reference sequence). In nucleotides, the CDR3 is TGTGCCAGTAGTCTCAGGGTTTACGATTCACCCCTCCACTTT. It specifies CASSLRVYDSPLHF. Looking up the rest from reference TRBV19 and TRBJ1-6 gives the full variable domain: DGGITQSPKYLFRKEGQNVTLSCEQNLNHDAMYWYRQDPGQGLRLIYYSQIVNDFQKGDIAEGYSVSREKKESFPLTVTSAQKNPTAFYLCASSLRVYDSPLHFGNGTRLTVT.

This sequence joins TRBV5-1 and TRBJ1-2; D might be TRBD1 (5 bases). V dropped 1 base and J dropped 7 bases, with 17 bases sitting between them. This CDR3 region has 15 residues. Germline V gene lookup returns CDR1 SGHRS and CDR2 YFSETQ. CDR3 nucleotide sequence: TGCGCCAGCAGCTTGCCCGGGGGGAGTATGGTTGGCTACACCTTC. Protein sequence: CASSLPGGSMVGYTF. Full variable domain (missing parts from reference TRBV5-1 and TRBJ1-2): KAGVTQTPRYLIKTRGQQVTLSCSPISGHRSVSWYQQTPGQGLQFLFEYFSETQRNKGNFPGRFSGRQFSNSRSEMNVSTLELGDSALYLCASSLPGGSMVGYTFGSGTRLTVV.

V and J are TRBV19 and TRBJ2-3; D perhaps matches TRBD1 (6 bases). The CDR3 extends over 14 amino acids. Trimming removed 2 bases at V and 8 bases at J, with 14 bases between. Per germline, CDR1 LNHDA and CDR2 SQIVND (reference sequence). CDR3 DNA: TGTGCCAGTAGTATAAACAGGGAGAGGTCTACGCAGTATTTT. It specifies CASSINRERSTQYF. Full variable domain (outside the CDR3, taken from reference TRBV19 and TRBJ2-3): DGGITQSPKYLFRKEGQNVTLSCEQNLNHDAMYWYRQDPGQGLRLIYYSQIVNDFQKGDIAEGYSVSREKKESFPLTVTSAQKNPTAFYLCASSINRERSTQYFGPGTRLTVL.

This clone was detected only a few times. The gene calls are TRBV7-9 and TRBJ1-4, with no clear D. V shed 3 bases and J shed 6 bases, with 14 bases lying between them. This CDR3 is 15 amino acids long. Germline assignment: CDR1 SEHNR and CDR2 FQNEAQ (reference sequence). CDR3 protein: CASSFTGGRDEKLFF. CDR3 DNA: TGTGCCAGCAGCTTCACGGGAGGTCGGGATGAAAAACTGTTTTTT.

The chain has TRBV5-1 and TRBJ2-1, with D possibly being TRBD1 (6 bases). Between the trimmed V and J ends, which lost 5 bases and 6 bases, there was a span of 21 bases. Germline CDR1 and CDR2: SGHRS and YFSETQ. This CDR3 comprises 16 residues. CDR3: CASRRSSGQIPNEQFF. The CDR3 bases are TGCGCCAGCAGGCGTTCGTCAGGACAGATTCCCAATGAGCAGTTCTTC.

The chain combines TRBV30 with TRBJ1-4, with D possibly matching TRBD1 (6 bases). The CDR3 sequence is 14 residues long. CDR1 GTSNPN and CDR2 SVGIG come from the germline V gene (reference sequence). V shed 4 bases and J shed 7 bases, with 16 bases lying between them. CDR3 sequence (DNA): TGTGCCTGGAACCCCGGGGGGGGCCCTGAAAAACTGTTTTTT. Its protein is CAWNPGGGPEKLFF.

The chain is built from TRBV30 and TRBJ2-3; D gene uncertain. Trimming stripped 7 bases from V and 0 bases from J, with 14 bases between. The germline gives CDR1 GTSNPN, CDR2 SVGIG (reference sequence). There are 14 residues in the CDR3. In DNA form, the CDR3 reads TGTGCCTCTTCCGTCTCCTCTAGCACAGATACGCAGTATTTT. The encoded protein is CASSVSSSTDTQYF.

V and J are TRBV5-1 and TRBJ2-2; 7 bases are shared with TRBD2. Germline values: CDR1 SGHRS, CDR2 YFSETQ. CDR3 length: 16 residues. V trimming: 3 bases; J trimming: 0 bases; junction bases outside the gene matches: 5. In DNA form, the CDR3 reads TGCGCCAGCAGCTCCCCCGGGAGGCCGAACACCGGGGAGCTGTTTTTT. Its translation: CASSSPGRPNTGELFF.

The sample holds a few counts of this clone. This chain uses TRBV6-6 with TRBJ2-7, with 9 bases matching TRBD1. CDR3 length: 15 residues. Germline-derived CDR1 and CDR2 are MNHNY and SVGAGI (reference sequence). V lost 2 bases, J lost 5 bases, and 7 bases stayed unmatched. CDR3 residues: CASSYTTGTGNEQYF. The CDR3, as DNA: TGTGCCAGCAGTTACACAACCGGGACAGGGAACGAGCAGTACTTC.

The chain recombines TRBV27 with TRBJ1-4, with 12 nucleotides matching TRBD1. V dropped 5 bases and J dropped 11; count of bases not matched to a gene: 6. Looked up from germline, CDR1 is MNHEY and CDR2 is SMNVEV (reference sequence). The CDR3 consists of 14 residues. CDR3 in amino acids: CASSKGQGAGKLFF. CDR3 bases: TGTGCCAGCAGTAAGGGACAGGGGGCTGGGAAACTGTTTTTT.

The rearrangement uses TRBV28 and TRBJ2-5; TRBD1 might be the D (6 bases). Trimming took 5 bases from V and 4 from J, leaving 14 bases between them. From germline, CDR1 is MDHEN and CDR2 SYDVKM. The CDR3 is made up of 14 amino acids. CDR3 amino acids: CASSPDLGGETQYF. The CDR3 nucleotides read TGTGCCAGCAGTCCCGACTTAGGGGGAGAGACCCAGTACTTC. Full variable domain (rest looked up from reference TRBV28 and TRBJ2-5): DVKVTQSSRYLVKRTGEKVFLECVQDMDHENMFWYRQDPGLGLRLIYFSYDVKMKEKGDIPEGYSVSREKKERFSLILESASTNQTSMYLCASSPDLGGETQYFGPGTRLLVL.

The chain uses TRBV7-6 and TRBJ1-1; 7 nucleotides agree with TRBD1. This CDR3 contains 15 residues. Germline values: CDR1 SGHVS, CDR2 FNYEAQ. V dropped 5 bases and J dropped 1; count of bases not matched to a gene: 7. The CDR3 nucleotides are TGTGCCAGCAGCGACACAGGGGCTAGGAACACTGAAGCTTTCTTT. Its translation is CASSDTGARNTEAFF.

This sequence joins TRBV5-1 and TRBJ1-2; 8 bases are shared with TRBD1. The ends lost 3 bases at V and 4 bases at J; junction bases unmatched: 5. The germline V gene has CDR1 SGHRS and CDR2 YFSETQ. This CDR3 comprises 14 residues. This chain's CDR3 is CASSSGGVSYGYTF. The CDR3 DNA follows: TGCGCCAGCAGCTCAGGGGGCGTTAGCTATGGCTACACCTTC.

The chain recombines TRBV9 with TRBJ1-1; TRBD1 matches at 9 bases. V lost 4 bases to trimming and J lost 5 bases; unmatched junction nucleotides: 6. Germline lookup yields CDR1 SGDLS and CDR2 YYNGEE. The CDR3 is 14 amino acids. The CDR3 reads CASSTGQGRTEAFF. CDR3 nucleotide sequence: TGTGCCAGCAGCACCGGACAGGGGAGAACTGAAGCTTTCTTT.

DNA of the CDR3: TGTGCCAGCAGCAACGGAGACAGGAGCAATCAGCCCCAGCATTTT. This translates into CASSNGDRSNQPQHF. The chain is built from TRBV5-8 and TRBJ1-5; D possibly corresponds to TRBD1 (6 bases). This CDR3 is 15 amino acids long. Trimming pared 4 bases from V and 1 base from J, leaving 12 bases between. Per germline, CDR1 SGHTS and CDR2 YDEGEE.

The V call is TRBV11-2, the J call TRBJ2-1, with D possibly TRBD2 on 6 matching bases. Germline V CDR1 and CDR2: SGHAT, FQNNGV. Trimming removed 5 bases at V and 12 bases at J, with 20 bases between. CDR3 length: 14 residues. CDR3 amino acids: CASSRDSNPMPQFF. CDR3 DNA sequence: TGTGCCAGCAGCCGGGACTCTAATCCGATGCCGCAGTTCTTC. Full variable domain (outside the CDR3, taken from reference TRBV11-2 and TRBJ2-1): EAGVAQSPRYKIIEKRQSVAFWCNPISGHATLYWYQQILGQGPKLLIQFQNNGVVDDSQLPKDRFSAERLKGVDSTLKIQPAKLEDSAVYLCASSRDSNPMPQFFGPGTRLTVL.

The CDR3 loop reads CASSLSSWLNNEQFF. In DNA form, the CDR3 reads TGTGCCAGCAGCCTCTCTAGCTGGCTCAACAATGAGCAGTTCTTC. This chain connects TRBV7-9 to TRBJ2-1, with D possibly TRBD2 on 5 matching bases. Trimming took 5 bases from V and 5 from J, leaving 16 bases between them. Germline V lookup: CDR1 SEHNR, CDR2 FQNEAQ (reference sequence). This CDR3 is 15 amino acids long.

V and J are TRBV27 and TRBJ1-1, with D perhaps matching TRBD1 (6 bases). V gave up 3 bases and J gave up 7 bases, with 12 bases separating them. The CDR3 loop spans 13 amino acids. Germline lookup yields CDR1 MNHEY and CDR2 SMNVEV (reference sequence). The CDR3 sequence: CASSFLGANEAFF. The CDR3 bases are TGTGCCAGCAGTTTTTTGGGGGCTAATGAAGCTTTCTTT.

The genes are TRBV30 and TRBJ2-7; perhaps TRBD1 as D (5 bases). The V and J ends lost 1 base and 6 bases respectively, with 10 bases between them. This CDR3 region has 12 residues. The germline V gene has CDR1 GTSNPN and CDR2 SVGIG (reference sequence). The DNA of the CDR3 is TGTGCCTGGAGTGGCCAAGGGGTCGAGCAGTACTTC. Residues: CAWSGQGVEQYF.

This chain links TRBV7-3 with TRBJ2-3, with 7 bases identical to TRBD2. The CDR3 loop spans 16 amino acids. The ends lost 1 base at V and 2 bases at J; junction bases unmatched: 6. The V gene's germline CDR1 is SGHTA and CDR2 FQGTGA. This chain's CDR3 is CASSLMGGGITDTQYF. CDR3 nucleotides: TGTGCCAGCAGCTTAATGGGCGGGGGTATCACAGATACGCAGTATTTT.

This chain uses TRBV5-1 with TRBJ1-2; D not certain. Looked up from germline, CDR1 is SGHRS and CDR2 is YFSETQ. The CDR3 sequence is 15 residues long. V was trimmed by 6 bases and J by 0 bases, leaving 15 bases between them. The CDR3 region has the DNA TGCGCCAGCACCCAAGGCCCCACAGCTAACTATGGCTACACCTTC. Protein product: CASTQGPTANYGYTF. Combining the CDR3 with reference TRBV5-1 and TRBJ1-2 gives the whole variable domain KAGVTQTPRYLIKTRGQQVTLSCSPISGHRSVSWYQQTPGQGLQFLFEYFSETQRNKGNFPGRFSGRQFSNSRSEMNVSTLELGDSALYLCASTQGPTANYGYTFGSGTRLTVV.

The gene calls are TRBV5-8 and TRBJ1-4, with TRBD1 as a possible D gene (6 bases). The CDR3 has 14 residues. From germline, CDR1 is SGHTS and CDR2 YDEGEE. Trimming took off 4 bases at V and 2 bases at J, with 9 bases between the two ends. The CDR3 DNA reads TGTGCCAGCAGCCCAGGGGTGACTAATGAAAAACTGTTTTTT. Translating gives CASSPGVTNEKLFF.

The chain employs TRBV16 and TRBJ2-3, with D unclear. Deletions cut 4 bases from V and 4 bases from J, with 6 bases between. Germline loops: CDR1 KGHSY, CDR2 FQNENV. The CDR3 runs to 12 residues. The CDR3: CASSPFSDTQYF. The CDR3 DNA sequence: TGTGCCAGCAGCCCCTTTTCAGATACGCAGTATTTT.

This chain links TRBV28 with TRBJ1-5; TRBD1 matches 7 bases. Germline values: CDR1 MDHEN, CDR2 SYDVKM. The CDR3 has 16 residues. The trim removed 1 base at V and 4 bases at J, leaving 7 bases unmatched. CDR3 sequence (DNA): TGTGCCAGCAGTTTATCCCGACAGGGCTGGAATCAGCCCCAGCATTTT. Translated, it gives CASSLSRQGWNQPQHF.

V gene TRBV30 combines with J gene TRBJ2-2, with 12 bases matching TRBD2. V was pared by 2 bases and J by 7 bases, with 11 bases of the junction left unmatched. From germline, CDR1 is GTSNPN and CDR2 SVGIG (reference sequence). There are 17 residues in the CDR3. In nucleotides, the CDR3 is TGTGCCTGGAGTCCCCGGACTAGCGGGGCTGTAGGCGGGGAGCTGTTTTTT. Encoded protein: CAWSPRTSGAVGGELFF.

V and J are TRBV9 and TRBJ2-3, with TRBD2 matching over 10 bases. V shed 2 bases and J 7 bases; nucleotides not matched to a gene: 10. Germline V gene sequence: CDR1 SGDLS, CDR2 YYNGEE. This CDR3 region has 16 residues. CDR3 amino acids: CASSVSGAGGAYTQYF. The DNA for the CDR3 is TGTGCCAGCAGCGTCTCAGGAGCGGGGGGGGCCTATACGCAGTATTTT.

V gene TRBV28 combines with J gene TRBJ1-1; D is possibly TRBD1 (6 bases). From germline, CDR1 is MDHEN and CDR2 SYDVKM. Deletions cut 5 bases from V and 1 base from J, with 14 bases between. The CDR3 runs 15 residues. The CDR3 protein is CASSQQFRGNTEAFF. In DNA form, the CDR3 reads TGTGCCAGCAGTCAACAGTTCAGGGGGAACACTGAAGCTTTCTTT.

The rearrangement joins TRBV6-1 to TRBJ1-1; 9 nucleotides match TRBD1. The V and J ends lost 4 bases and 3 bases, in that order; junction bases with no gene match: 3. The CDR3 sequence is 14 residues long. CDR1 and CDR2 from the germline V gene are MNHNS and SASEGT. DNA for the CDR3: TGTGCCAGCAGTGGGACAGGGGTCTACACTGAAGCTTTCTTT. Protein product: CASSGTGVYTEAFF.

This chain uses TRBV6-6 with TRBJ1-1; TRBD1 matches at 7 bases. J was trimmed by 11 bases and V by 5 bases; bases with no gene match: 5. This CDR3 spans 11 amino acids. In germline, CDR1 is MNHNY, CDR2 SVGAGI (reference sequence). The CDR3 DNA follows: TGTGCCAGCAGTGCAGACAGGGCGGCTTTCTTT. The encoded protein is CASSADRAAFF.

The rearrangement uses TRBV9 and TRBJ2-1; 10 bases agree with TRBD2. Germline trimming cut 4 bases from V and 1 base from J; bases unmatched to any gene: 5. This CDR3 spans 16 amino acids. Germline CDR1 SGDLS, CDR2 YYNGEE. CDR3 in DNA: TGTGCCAGCAGCCCTCCTAGCGGGAGTTCCTACAATGAGCAGTTCTTC. Translated, it gives CASSPPSGSSYNEQFF. Full variable domain (remainder filled in from reference TRBV9 and TRBJ2-1): DSGVTQTPKHLITATGQRVTLRCSPRSGDLSVYWYQQSLDQGLQFLIQYYNGEERAKGNILERFSAQQFPDLHSELNLSSLELGDSALYFCASSPPSGSSYNEQFFGPGTRLTVL.